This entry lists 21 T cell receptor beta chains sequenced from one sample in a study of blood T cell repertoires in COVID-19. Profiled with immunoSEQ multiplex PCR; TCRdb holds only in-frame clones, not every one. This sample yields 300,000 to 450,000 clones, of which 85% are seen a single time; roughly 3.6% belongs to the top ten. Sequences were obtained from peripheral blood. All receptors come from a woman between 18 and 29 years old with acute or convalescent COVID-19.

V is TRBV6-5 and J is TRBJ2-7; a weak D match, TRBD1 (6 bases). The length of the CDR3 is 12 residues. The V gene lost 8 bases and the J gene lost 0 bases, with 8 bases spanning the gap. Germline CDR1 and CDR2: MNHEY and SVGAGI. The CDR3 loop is CASGGSSYEQYF. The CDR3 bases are TGTGCCAGCGGGGGCAGCTCCTACGAGCAGTACTTC.

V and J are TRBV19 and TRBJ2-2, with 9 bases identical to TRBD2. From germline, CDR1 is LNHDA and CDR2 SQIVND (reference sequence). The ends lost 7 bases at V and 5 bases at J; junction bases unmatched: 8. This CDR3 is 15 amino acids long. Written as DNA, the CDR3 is TGTGCCAGTAAGAGGTTAGCGGGGGTAACCGGGGAGCTGTTTTTT. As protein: CASKRLAGVTGELFF.

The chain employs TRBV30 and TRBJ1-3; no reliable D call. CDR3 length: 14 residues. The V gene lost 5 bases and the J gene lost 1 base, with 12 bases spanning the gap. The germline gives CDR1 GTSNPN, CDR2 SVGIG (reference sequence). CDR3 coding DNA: TGTGCCTGGTCTCGGGGAAGTTCTGGAAACACCATATATTTT. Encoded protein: CAWSRGSSGNTIYF.

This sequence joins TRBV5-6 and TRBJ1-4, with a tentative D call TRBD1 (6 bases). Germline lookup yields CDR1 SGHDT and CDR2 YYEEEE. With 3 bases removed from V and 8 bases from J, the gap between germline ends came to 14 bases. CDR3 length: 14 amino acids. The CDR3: CASSYSGTTEKLFF. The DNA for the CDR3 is TGTGCCAGCAGCTACTCCGGGACAACGGAAAAACTGTTTTTT.

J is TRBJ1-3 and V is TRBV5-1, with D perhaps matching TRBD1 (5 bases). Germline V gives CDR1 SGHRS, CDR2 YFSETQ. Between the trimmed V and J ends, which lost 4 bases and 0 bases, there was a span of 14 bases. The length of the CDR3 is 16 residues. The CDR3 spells CASSRGAGDSGNTIYF. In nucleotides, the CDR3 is TGCGCCAGCAGCCGTGGAGCGGGGGACTCTGGAAACACCATATATTTT.

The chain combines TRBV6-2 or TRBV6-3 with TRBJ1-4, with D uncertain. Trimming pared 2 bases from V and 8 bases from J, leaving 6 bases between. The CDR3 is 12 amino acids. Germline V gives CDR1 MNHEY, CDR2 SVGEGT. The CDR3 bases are TGTGCCAGCAGTTACACGGGGGAAAAACTGTTTTTT. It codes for CASSYTGEKLFF.

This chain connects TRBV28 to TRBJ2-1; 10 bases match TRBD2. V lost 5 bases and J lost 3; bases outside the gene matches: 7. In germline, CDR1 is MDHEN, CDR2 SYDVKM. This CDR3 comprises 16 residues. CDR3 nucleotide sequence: TGTGCCAGCAGTCCCCTCCTAGCGGGAGTCTACAATGAGCAGTTCTTC. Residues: CASSPLLAGVYNEQFF.

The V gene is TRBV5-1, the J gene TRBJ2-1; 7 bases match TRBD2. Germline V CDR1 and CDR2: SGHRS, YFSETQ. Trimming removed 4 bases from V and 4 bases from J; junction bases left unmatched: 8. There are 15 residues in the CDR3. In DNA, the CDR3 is TGCGCCAGCAGCGGTCCTAGCGGACCGTACAATGAGCAGTTCTTC. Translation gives CASSGPSGPYNEQFF. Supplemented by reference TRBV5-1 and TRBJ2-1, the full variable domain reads KAGVTQTPRYLIKTRGQQVTLSCSPISGHRSVSWYQQTPGQGLQFLFEYFSETQRNKGNFPGRFSGRQFSNSRSEMNVSTLELGDSALYLCASSGPSGPYNEQFFGPGTRLTVL.

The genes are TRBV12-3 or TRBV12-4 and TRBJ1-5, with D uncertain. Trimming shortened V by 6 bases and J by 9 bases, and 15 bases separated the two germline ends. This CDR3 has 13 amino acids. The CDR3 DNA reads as TGTGCCAGCAGACAAGACACCCGTAGGCCCCAGCATTTT. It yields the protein CASRQDTRRPQHF.

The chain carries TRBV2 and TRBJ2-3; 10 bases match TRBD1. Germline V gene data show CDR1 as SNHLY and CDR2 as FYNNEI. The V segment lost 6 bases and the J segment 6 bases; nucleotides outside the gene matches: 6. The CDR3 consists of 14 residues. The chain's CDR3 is CASRTGGGSDTQYF. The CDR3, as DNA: TGTGCCAGCAGGACAGGGGGCGGATCGGATACGCAGTATTTT.

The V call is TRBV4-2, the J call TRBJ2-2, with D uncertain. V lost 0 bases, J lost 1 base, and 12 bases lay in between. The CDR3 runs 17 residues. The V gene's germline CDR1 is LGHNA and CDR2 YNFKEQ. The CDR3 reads CASSQESVHLNTGELFF. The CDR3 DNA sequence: TGTGCCAGCAGCCAAGAAAGCGTACATTTGAACACCGGGGAGCTGTTTTTT.

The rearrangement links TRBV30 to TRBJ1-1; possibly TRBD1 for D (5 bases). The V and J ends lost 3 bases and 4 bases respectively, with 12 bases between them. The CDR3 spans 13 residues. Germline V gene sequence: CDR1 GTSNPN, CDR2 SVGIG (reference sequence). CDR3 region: CAWRRGAGTEAFF. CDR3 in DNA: TGTGCCTGGAGACGTGGGGCTGGCACTGAAGCTTTCTTT.

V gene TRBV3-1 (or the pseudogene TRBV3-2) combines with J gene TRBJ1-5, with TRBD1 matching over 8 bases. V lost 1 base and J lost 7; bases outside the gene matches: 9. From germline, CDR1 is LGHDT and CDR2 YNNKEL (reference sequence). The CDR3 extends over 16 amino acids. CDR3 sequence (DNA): TGTGCCAGCAGCCAAGGTCGGACAGGGTGGCAGCAGCCCCAGCATTTT. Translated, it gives CASSQGRTGWQQPQHF.

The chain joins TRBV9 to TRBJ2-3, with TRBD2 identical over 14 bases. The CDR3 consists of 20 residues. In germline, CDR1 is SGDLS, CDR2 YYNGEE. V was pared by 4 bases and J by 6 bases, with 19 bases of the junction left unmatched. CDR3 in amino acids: CASSREGGLAGGSSGDTQYF. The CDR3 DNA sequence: TGTGCCAGCAGCCGAGAGGGAGGACTAGCGGGGGGCTCCTCGGGGGATACGCAGTATTTT.

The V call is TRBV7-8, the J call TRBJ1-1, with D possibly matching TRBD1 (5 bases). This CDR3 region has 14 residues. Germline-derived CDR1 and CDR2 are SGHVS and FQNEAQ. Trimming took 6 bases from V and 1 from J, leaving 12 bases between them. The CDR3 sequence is CASRQTQGNTEAFF. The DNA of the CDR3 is TGTGCCAGCAGACAAACGCAGGGGAACACTGAAGCTTTCTTT.

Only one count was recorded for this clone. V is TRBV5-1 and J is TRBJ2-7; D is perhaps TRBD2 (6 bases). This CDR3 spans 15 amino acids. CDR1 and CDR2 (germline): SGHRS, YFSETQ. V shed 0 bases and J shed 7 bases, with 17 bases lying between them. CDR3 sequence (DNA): TGCGCCAGCAGCTTGGAGCTAGCCGCGGCGGGGGAGCAGTACTTC. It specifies CASSLELAAAGEQYF.

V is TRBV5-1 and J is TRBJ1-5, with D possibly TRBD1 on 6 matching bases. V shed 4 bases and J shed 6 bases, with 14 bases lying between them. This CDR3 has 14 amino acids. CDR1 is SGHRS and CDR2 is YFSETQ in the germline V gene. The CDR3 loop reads CASSPGGGAQPQHF. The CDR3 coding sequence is TGCGCCAGCAGCCCGGGAGGGGGGGCTCAGCCCCAGCATTTT.

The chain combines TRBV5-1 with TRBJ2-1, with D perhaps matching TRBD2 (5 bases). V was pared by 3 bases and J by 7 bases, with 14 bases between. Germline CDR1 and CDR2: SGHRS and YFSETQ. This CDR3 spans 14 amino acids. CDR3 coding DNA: TGCGCCAGCAGCTCGAAGGGAGTTGGAAATGAGCAGTTCTTC. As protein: CASSSKGVGNEQFF. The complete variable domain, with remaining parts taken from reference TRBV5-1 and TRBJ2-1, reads KAGVTQTPRYLIKTRGQQVTLSCSPISGHRSVSWYQQTPGQGLQFLFEYFSETQRNKGNFPGRFSGRQFSNSRSEMNVSTLELGDSALYLCASSSKGVGNEQFFGPGTRLTVL.

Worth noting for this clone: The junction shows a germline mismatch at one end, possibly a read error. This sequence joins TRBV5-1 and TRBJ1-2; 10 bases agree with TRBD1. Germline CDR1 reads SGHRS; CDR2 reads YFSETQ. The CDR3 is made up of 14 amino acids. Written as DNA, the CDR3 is TGCGCCAGCAGCGCCCGGGACAGGGGAGGGCCGCACCGTTTC. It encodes CASSARDRGGPHRF.

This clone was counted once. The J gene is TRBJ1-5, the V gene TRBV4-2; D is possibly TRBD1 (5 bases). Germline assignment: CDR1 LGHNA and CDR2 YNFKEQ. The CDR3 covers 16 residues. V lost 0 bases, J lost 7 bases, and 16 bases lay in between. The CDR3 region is CASSQDRQGVRQPQHF. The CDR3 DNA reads TGTGCCAGCAGCCAAGATAGGCAGGGTGTTCGGCAGCCCCAGCATTTT.

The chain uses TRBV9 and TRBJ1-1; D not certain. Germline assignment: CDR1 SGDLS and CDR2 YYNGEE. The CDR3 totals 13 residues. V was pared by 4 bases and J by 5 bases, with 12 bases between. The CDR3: CASSLLRGTEAFF. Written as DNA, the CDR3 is TGTGCCAGCAGCCTCCTACGAGGGACTGAAGCTTTCTTT. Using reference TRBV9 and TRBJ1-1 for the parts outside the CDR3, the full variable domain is DSGVTQTPKHLITATGQRVTLRCSPRSGDLSVYWYQQSLDQGLQFLIQYYNGEERAKGNILERFSAQQFPDLHSELNLSSLELGDSALYFCASSLLRGTEAFFGQGTRLTVV.